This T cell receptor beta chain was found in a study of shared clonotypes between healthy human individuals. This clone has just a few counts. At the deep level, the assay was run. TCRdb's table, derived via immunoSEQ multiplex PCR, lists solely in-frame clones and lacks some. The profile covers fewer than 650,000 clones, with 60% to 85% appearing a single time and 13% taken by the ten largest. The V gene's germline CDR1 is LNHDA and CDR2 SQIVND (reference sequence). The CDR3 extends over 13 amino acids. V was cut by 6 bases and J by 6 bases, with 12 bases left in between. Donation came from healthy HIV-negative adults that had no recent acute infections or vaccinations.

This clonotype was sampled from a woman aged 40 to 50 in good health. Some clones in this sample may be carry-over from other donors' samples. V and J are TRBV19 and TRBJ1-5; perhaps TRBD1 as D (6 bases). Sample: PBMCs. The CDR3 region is CASSPTGFQPQHF. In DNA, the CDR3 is TGTGCCAGTAGCCCGACAGGTTTTCAGCCCCAGCATTTT.